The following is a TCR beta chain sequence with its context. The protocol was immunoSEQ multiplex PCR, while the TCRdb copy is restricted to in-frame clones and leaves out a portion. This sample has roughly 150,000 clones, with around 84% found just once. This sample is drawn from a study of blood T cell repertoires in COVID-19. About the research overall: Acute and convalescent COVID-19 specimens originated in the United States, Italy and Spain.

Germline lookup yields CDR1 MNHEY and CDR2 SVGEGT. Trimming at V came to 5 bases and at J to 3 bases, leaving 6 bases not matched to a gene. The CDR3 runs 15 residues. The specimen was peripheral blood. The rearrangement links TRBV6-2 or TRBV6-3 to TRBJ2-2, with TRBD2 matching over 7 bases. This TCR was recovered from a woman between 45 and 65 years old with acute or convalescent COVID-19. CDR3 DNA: TGTGCCAGCAGTAAGCGGGGTGTGTACACCGGGGAGCTGTTTTTT. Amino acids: CASSKRGVYTGELFF.